This T cell receptor (beta chain) was found in a study of memory CD8 T cells in hepatitis C reinfection. The sample's time point: pre-reinfection, 55 to 20 weeks before reinfection detection. TCR sequencing was done directly ex vivo on sorted cells, without expansion in vitro. Using immunoSEQ multiplex PCR, the repertoire was profiled, and TCRdb retains in-frame clones only, with some absent. The sample has approximately 51,000 clones, roughly 86% seen once; the top ten hold around 1%. Between the trimmed V and J ends, which lost 0 bases and 6 bases, there was a span of 5 bases. Germline CDR1 is SEHNR and CDR2 is FQNEAQ (reference sequence). The CDR3 has 12 residues.

The sample consisted of naive CD8+ T cells sorted from blood. V and J are TRBV7-9 and TRBJ2-5, with no clear D. This receptor was identified in a man younger than 35 with hepatitis C virus infection. CDR3 DNA sequence: TGTGCCAGCAGCTTAGCGCTACAGACCCAGTACTTC. This encodes CASSLALQTQYF.